The 17 T cell receptor beta chains reported below all come from one sample, sequenced in a study of CD8+ T cells in alopecia areata. RNA extraction was followed by reverse transcription into cDNA, which acted as the sequencing template. Data came from immunoSEQ multiplex PCR; TCRdb stores just in-frame clones and leaves some out. This table has over 200,000 clones, about three fifths appearing once. Here the sequenced sample was CD4+ T cells sorted from blood, taken at week 0. Receptors were obtained from a human donor with alopecia areata.

A few counts support this clone. Other DNA sequences in this specimen translate into the identical CDR3. The V gene is TRBV6-5, the J gene TRBJ2-7; D is unresolved. V was pared by 3 bases and J by 3 bases, with 9 bases between. CDR1 and CDR2 (germline): MNHEY, SVGAGI. The CDR3 has 13 amino acids. The CDR3 spells CASSYRVDYEQYF. The CDR3 bases are TGTGCCAGCAGTTATCGTGTTGACTACGAGCAGTACTTC.

The chain uses TRBV4-1 and TRBJ2-1; D may match TRBD1 or TRBD2 (5 bases each). The V gene lost 2 bases and the J gene lost 4 bases, with 12 bases spanning the gap. The CDR3 is made up of 15 amino acids. CDR1 and CDR2 from the germline V gene are MGHRA and YSYEKL. CDR3 nucleotides: TGCGCCAGCAGCCAACCCGGGACGGTTTACAATGAGCAGTTCTTC. The encoded protein is CASSQPGTVYNEQFF.

The chain combines TRBV10-2 with TRBJ2-1; 12 bases map to TRBD2. Germline loops: CDR1 WSHSY, CDR2 SAAADI. J was trimmed by 5 bases and V by 10 bases; bases with no gene match: 6. CDR3 length: 14 residues. CDR3 sequence: CATFGLAGNNEQFF. The CDR3 DNA sequence: TGCGCCACTTTCGGACTAGCGGGGAACAATGAGCAGTTCTTC.

This chain uses TRBV28 with TRBJ2-7, with 8 bases matching TRBD2. The germline V gene encodes CDR1 MDHEN and CDR2 SYDVKM. V gave up 5 bases and J gave up 0 bases; unmatched junction bases: 9. The CDR3 runs to 16 residues. The CDR3 DNA follows: TGTGCCAGCAGTATCCGTAGCGGGGTCATCTCCTACGAGCAGTACTTC. As protein: CASSIRSGVISYEQYF.

V usage is TRBV6-1 and J usage is TRBJ1-2, with D possibly matching TRBD1 (5 bases). CDR1 and CDR2 (germline): MNHNS, SASEGT. Trimming took off 2 bases at V and 13 bases at J, with 17 bases between the two ends. The CDR3 is made up of 13 amino acids. CDR3 in amino acids: CASSEREGQGLTF. As DNA, the CDR3 is TGTGCCAGCAGTGAAAGGGAAGGGCAGGGTCTCACCTTC.

The sample holds a few counts of this clone. J is TRBJ1-1 and V is TRBV6-6; D gene ambiguous. Germline CDR1 and CDR2: MNHNY and SVGAGI (reference sequence). The length of the CDR3 is 14 residues. V dropped 0 bases and J dropped 6 bases, with 11 bases sitting between them. The CDR3 nucleotides are TGTGCCAGCAGTTACTCAGGGCTGGTCCCTGAAGCTTTCTTT. It translates to CASSYSGLVPEAFF.

The rearrangement links TRBV27 to TRBJ2-7; tentatively, D is TRBD1 (6 bases). Germline assignment: CDR1 MNHEY and CDR2 SMNVEV (reference sequence). The CDR3 has 16 amino acids. Trimming stripped 6 bases from V and 5 bases from J, with 23 bases between. As DNA, the CDR3 is TGTGCCAGCAGCCTCAGGGGACCTGGACGGAACCACGAGCAGTACTTC. As protein: CASSLRGPGRNHEQYF.

V is TRBV30 and J is TRBJ2-6; TRBD1 might be the D (7 bases). The V gene's germline CDR1 is GTSNPN and CDR2 SVGIG (reference sequence). Trimming took off 5 bases at V and 4 bases at J, with 15 bases between the two ends. This CDR3 is built from 15 residues. CDR3 sequence: CAWYEGAGGANVLTF. CDR3 nucleotides: TGTGCCTGGTATGAGGGGGCGGGAGGGGCCAACGTCCTGACTTTC.

This clone came up a few times. The rearrangement uses TRBV25-1 and TRBJ1-1, with D unresolved. The V and J ends lost 3 bases and 10 bases respectively, with 15 bases between them. The CDR3 is 13 amino acids. Germline V gene sequence: CDR1 MGHDK, CDR2 SYGVNS. In DNA form, the CDR3 reads TGTGCCAGCAGTGATAGTGCTTCGGGTGGAGCTTTCTTT. Its translation: CASSDSASGGAFF.

The chain combines TRBV6-5 with TRBJ2-7; TRBD1 might be the D (6 bases). The V end lost 7 bases, the J end lost 0 bases, and 13 bases lay between the germline ends. CDR1 and CDR2 from the germline V gene are MNHEY and SVGAGI. The CDR3 covers 14 residues. In DNA form, the CDR3 reads TGTGCCAGCAAGCGAACAGGGAGCTCCTACGAGCAGTACTTC. This translates into CASKRTGSSYEQYF.

This chain links TRBV29-1 with TRBJ2-7; no reliable D call. The germline V gene has CDR1 SQVTM and CDR2 ANQGSEA. The V and J ends lost 4 bases and 3 bases respectively, with 10 bases between them. The CDR3 length is 12 residues. The CDR3 loop reads CSVVGRDYEQYF. CDR3 sequence (DNA): TGCAGCGTTGTCGGCAGAGACTACGAGCAGTACTTC.

This clone was detected a few times. The chain combines TRBV10-1 with TRBJ2-2, with D possibly being TRBD2 (7 bases). In germline, CDR1 is WNHNN, CDR2 SYGVQD (reference sequence). Trimming shortened V by 0 bases and J by 3 bases, and 8 bases separated the two germline ends. This CDR3 is built from 15 residues. The CDR3 spells CASSESRGHTGELFF. The CDR3 DNA follows: TGCGCCAGCAGTGAGTCGCGGGGGCACACCGGGGAGCTGTTTTTT.

The rearrangement uses TRBV6-5 and TRBJ1-2; maybe TRBD1 (6 bases). Trimming shortened V by 6 bases and J by 7 bases, and 18 bases separated the two germline ends. The CDR3 contains 14 residues. Germline CDR1 MNHEY, CDR2 SVGAGI. The CDR3 sequence: CASSSTGVRLGYTF. The DNA of the CDR3 is TGTGCCAGCAGCTCGACAGGTGTTCGCCTTGGCTACACCTTC.

This clone was counted a few times. The genes are TRBV29-1 and TRBJ2-1, with 9 positions matching TRBD2. The CDR3 totals 14 residues. Germline CDR1 and CDR2: SQVTM and ANQGSEA. The V and J ends lost 6 bases and 3 bases, in that order; junction bases with no gene match: 6. CDR3 in DNA: TGCAGCGTCTCCAGACTAGCGGTCTACAATGAGCAGTTCTTC. It encodes CSVSRLAVYNEQFF.

This chain links TRBV29-1 with TRBJ2-4, with D tentatively TRBD2 (5 bases). CDR3 length: 12 residues. Trimming pared 7 bases from V and 1 base from J, leaving 8 bases between. Germline lookup yields CDR1 SQVTM and CDR2 ANQGSEA. CDR3 region: CSGWEAKNIQYF. CDR3 sequence (DNA): TGCAGCGGTTGGGAGGCCAAAAACATTCAGTACTTC.

J is TRBJ2-1 and V is TRBV6-5; TRBD1 might be the D (6 bases). In germline, CDR1 is MNHEY, CDR2 SVGAGI. This CDR3 is built from 15 residues. V shed 6 bases and J shed 3 bases, with 15 bases lying between them. For the CDR3, the DNA is TGTGCCAGCAGAACCGCAGGGGCGGGCTACAATGAGCAGTTCTTC. Translated: CASRTAGAGYNEQFF.

V usage is TRBV5-6 and J usage is TRBJ2-7; D gene uncertain. Trimming took 0 bases from V and 2 from J, leaving 12 bases between them. The CDR3 is 15 residues long. Germline V gives CDR1 SGHDT, CDR2 YYEEEE. The CDR3 DNA sequence: TGTGCCAGCAGCTTGGCCCAGGTCCAGACCTACGAGCAGTACTTC. Amino acid sequence: CASSLAQVQTYEQYF.